This record looks at one T cell receptor (beta chain) sequence and its context. This CDR3 has 15 amino acids. Trimming removed 5 bases from V and 5 bases from J, with 17 bases in between. The germline V gene encodes CDR1 SGHTA and CDR2 FQGNSA. The data are from a study of T cell responses to AZD1222 COVID-19 vaccine. Generated by immunoSEQ multiplex PCR, the TCRdb table keeps only in-frame clones and is missing some. The repertoire holds roughly 72,000 clones, with about 91% as singletons. This TCR was recovered from an adult who received the MenACWY meningococcal vaccine as a control. V gene TRBV7-2 combines with J gene TRBJ2-3, with D possibly matching TRBD1 (8 bases). Sequencing was performed on peripheral blood, taken 28 days after the second dose of the MenACWY control vaccine. CDR3 amino acids: CASSKQGGGVDTQYF. CDR3 bases: TGTGCCAGCAGCAAACAGGGGGGGGGTGTAGATACGCAGTATTTT. The variable domain in full, completed from reference TRBV7-2 and TRBJ2-3, reads GAGVSQSPSNKVTEKGKDVELRCDPISGHTALYWYRQSLGQGLEFLIYFQGNSAPDKSGLPSDRFSAERTGGSVSTLTIQRTQQEDSAVYLCASSKQGGGVDTQYFGPGTRLTVL.